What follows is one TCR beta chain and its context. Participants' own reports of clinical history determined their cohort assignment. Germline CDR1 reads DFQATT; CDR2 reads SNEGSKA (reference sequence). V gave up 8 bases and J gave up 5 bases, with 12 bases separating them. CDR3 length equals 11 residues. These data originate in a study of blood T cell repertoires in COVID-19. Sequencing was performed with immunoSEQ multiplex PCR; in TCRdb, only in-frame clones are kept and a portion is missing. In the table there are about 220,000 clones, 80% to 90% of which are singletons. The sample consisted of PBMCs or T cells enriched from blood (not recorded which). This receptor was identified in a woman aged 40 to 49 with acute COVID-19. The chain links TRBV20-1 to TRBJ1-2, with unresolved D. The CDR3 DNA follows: TGCAGTACCAGAAGTCGTTATGGCTACACCTTC. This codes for CSTRSRYGYTF.